Detailed here is one TCR beta chain. These data belong to a study of blood T cells in healthy people across ages. This CDR3 region has 17 residues. Isolation of PBMCs gave at least 7 million cells per sample. Through a sample-barcoded 5' primer and a J-beta primer mix, a second PCR was run for about 6 to 12 cycles. Using its own MiXCR run on the 5' RACE reads, TCRdb lists one record per CDR3 protein. The profile shows about 380,000 distinct CDR3 sequences, 45% to 65% of them singletons. The sequence came from a man between 60 and 75 years old in good health. V usage is TRBV21-1 and J usage is TRBJ2-3; the table assigns TRBD1, which was not confirmed against the DNA. TRBV21-1 is flagged as a pseudogene. The sample consisted of blood. The CDR3: CASPVPPGPTVTDTQYF. In nucleotides, the CDR3 is TGTGCCAGCCCCGTTCCCCCGGGACCTACAGTCACAGATACGCAGTATTTT.